The entry that follows covers one TCR beta chain sequence. Its cognate antigen is unknown. Peripheral blood was drawn, about 10 milliliters per donor. The use of a sample-barcoded 5' primer and a J-beta primer mix characterized a second PCR of about 6 to 12 cycles. Tags on each cDNA molecule came from a template-switch adaptor with 12 random nucleotides. A single record per CDR3 protein comes from TCRdb applying MiXCR to the 5' RACE reads. The table shows some 1.7 million distinct CDR3 sequences, with over 25% occurring only once. This CDR3 spans 13 amino acids. Germline V gene sequence: CDR1 SEHNR, CDR2 FQNEAQ (reference sequence). V was shortened by 4 bases and J by 15 bases, with 19 bases between the two germline ends. This entry comes from a study of blood T cells in healthy people across ages. General observations from the study: The long-lived group displayed more naive CD4+ cells, plus higher diversity, than the aged donors did.

J is TRBJ1-5 and V is TRBV7-9; no reliable D call. The sample comprised blood. The receptor's source is a woman under 40 in good health. This CDR3 is CASSSTVSAGTHF. CDR3 coding DNA: TGTGCCAGCAGCTCGACCGTTTCGGCAGGAACGCATTTT.